The 25 T cell receptor beta chains given below trace back to one sample, sequenced in a study of OX40 agonist ivuxolimab in advanced cancers. The table came from immunoSEQ multiplex PCR; TCRdb's copy has only in-frame clones and leaves some out. Of about 80,000 clones listed, approximately 83% are singletons. The material was CD4+ or CD8+ T cells sorted from blood, obtained in a trial of the OX40 agonist ivuxolimab. These receptors came from an adult with an advanced solid tumor such as melanoma, head and neck, liver or kidney cancer.

V is TRBV2 and J is TRBJ1-4, with D tentatively TRBD1 (5 bases). The CDR3 extends over 16 amino acids. CDR1 and CDR2 from the germline V gene are SNHLY and FYNNEI. V was shortened by 5 bases and J by 0 bases, with 13 bases between the two germline ends. CDR3 DNA sequence: TGTGCCAGCAGTACAGGCACACTCGCAACTAATGAAAAACTGTTTTTT. Protein product: CASSTGTLATNEKLFF.

Concerning this clone: A junction end diverges from the germline sequence, so it may reflect a read error. This chain joins TRBV6-5 and TRBJ1-1, with unresolved D. Germline lookup yields CDR1 MNHEY and CDR2 SVGAGI. The CDR3 contains 11 residues. CDR3 bases: TGTGCCAGCAGTTTGAACTCTGAAGCTTTCTTT. It translates to CASSLNSEAFF.

The chain couples TRBV7-9 to TRBJ2-7; TRBD2 matches 7 bases. Trimming removed 5 bases from V and 3 bases from J; junction bases left unmatched: 10. CDR1 is SEHNR, CDR2 FQNEAQ, per germline (reference sequence). The CDR3 is made up of 15 amino acids. This CDR3 is CASSGGEELGYEQYF. CDR3 in DNA: TGTGCCAGCAGCGGGGGGGAGGAGTTAGGCTACGAGCAGTACTTC.

The chain has TRBV2 and TRBJ2-7, with D uncertain. The CDR3 loop spans 14 amino acids. Germline loops: CDR1 SNHLY, CDR2 FYNNEI. V was cut by 5 bases and J by 0 bases, with 11 bases left in between. The CDR3 nucleotides are TGTGCCAGCAGTACGACCGGTAGCTCCTACGAGCAGTACTTC. It yields the protein CASSTTGSSYEQYF.

The chain is built from TRBV7-2 and TRBJ1-2; D not certain. CDR1 and CDR2 from the germline V gene are SGHTA and FQGNSA. Trimming took 5 bases from V and 8 from J, leaving 9 bases between them. CDR3 length: 11 residues. The CDR3 reads CASSPGEGYTF. The CDR3 DNA reads TGTGCCAGCAGCCCCGGGGAGGGCTACACCTTC.

Only one count was recorded for this clone. This chain links TRBV19 with TRBJ2-1; D is tentatively TRBD1 or TRBD2 (5 bases each). The germline V gene has CDR1 LNHDA and CDR2 SQIVND (reference sequence). Trimming pared 6 bases from V and 5 bases from J, leaving 14 bases between. The CDR3 runs to 14 residues. CDR3 sequence reads: CASSYRDLNNEQFF. As DNA, the CDR3 is TGTGCCAGTAGCTACCGGGACCTAAACAATGAGCAGTTCTTC.

CDR3 nucleotides: TGTGCCAGCAGTTTATCGGCGGCAGAAGCTTTCTTT. Translation gives CASSLSAAEAFF. The chain couples TRBV27 to TRBJ1-1; D is unclear. From germline, CDR1 is MNHEY and CDR2 SMNVEV (reference sequence). V lost 0 bases, J lost 8 bases, and 7 bases lay in between. The CDR3 is 12 amino acids.

This sequence joins TRBV7-2 and TRBJ1-2; 10 nucleotides align to TRBD1. V shed 3 bases and J 3 bases; nucleotides not matched to a gene: 4. The CDR3 runs 15 residues. Germline V gives CDR1 SGHTA, CDR2 FQGNSA. The CDR3, as DNA: TGTGCCAGCAGCTTTAGGGACAGGGGTCACTATGGCTACACCTTC. Protein: CASSFRDRGHYGYTF.

This chain links TRBV5-1 with TRBJ2-5; TRBD1 aligns across 9 bases. Germline values: CDR1 SGHRS, CDR2 YFSETQ. The CDR3 covers 16 residues. With V trimmed by 0 bases and J by 2 bases, 5 bases remained unmatched. The CDR3 DNA is TGCGCCAGCAGCTTGGGAGACAGGGGGGGGCAAGAGACCCAGTACTTC. This translates into CASSLGDRGGQETQYF.

The rearrangement links TRBV5-1 to TRBJ2-3; perhaps D is TRBD1 or TRBD2 (5 bases each). This CDR3 is 16 amino acids long. CDR1 SGHRS and CDR2 YFSETQ come from the germline V gene. Trimming stripped 3 bases from V and 3 bases from J, with 17 bases between. CDR3 in amino acids: CASSSGTAGRTDTQYF. For the CDR3, the DNA is TGCGCCAGCAGCTCCGGGACGGCTGGGCGAACAGATACGCAGTATTTT.

This rearrangement joins TRBV7-2 to TRBJ2-1, with 10 bases that match TRBD2. V trimming: 5 bases; J trimming: 9 bases; junction bases outside the gene matches: 16. CDR3 length: 17 amino acids. From germline, CDR1 is SGHTA and CDR2 FQGNSA. The chain's CDR3 is CASSLLAGDGIRGEQFF. The CDR3 DNA sequence: TGTGCCAGCAGCCTCCTAGCGGGAGACGGGATTAGGGGTGAGCAGTTCTTC.

The gene calls are TRBV7-2 and TRBJ1-2; 9 bases are a match to TRBD1. Trimming removed 2 bases from V and 7 bases from J; junction bases left unmatched: 11. The CDR3 is 16 residues long. Germline values: CDR1 SGHTA, CDR2 FQGNSA. CDR3 sequence reads: CASSLSGGQGRGGYTF. The CDR3 DNA reads as TGTGCCAGCAGCTTAAGTGGAGGACAGGGGAGGGGTGGCTACACCTTC.

V is TRBV10-3 and J is TRBJ2-5; 7 bases line up with TRBD2. The DNA end lines up better with TRBJ2-7; the J call may be wrong. The CDR3 runs to 11 residues. Per the germline V gene, CDR1 is ENHRY and CDR2 is SYGVKD. The CDR3 region has the DNA TGTGCCATCCGGGAGGACTACGAGCAGTACTTC. Protein: CAIREDYEQYF.

This clone is a singleton in its sample. The V gene is TRBV7-2, the J gene TRBJ2-1, with 7 bases matching TRBD2. The CDR3 covers 13 residues. Germline lookup yields CDR1 SGHTA and CDR2 FQGNSA. Trimming cost V 6 bases and J 7 bases; bases outside gene matches: 6. CDR3 DNA sequence: TGTGCCAGCAGGCCCCCTAGCGGAAATGAGCAGTTCTTC. It yields the protein CASRPPSGNEQFF.

CDR3 DNA sequence: TGTGCCATCACTCGGGACAGTGCTTATGGCTACACCTTC. Amino acids: CAITRDSAYGYTF. The chain has TRBV10-3 and TRBJ1-2; 7 bases agree with TRBD1. The ends lost 7 bases at V and 5 bases at J; junction bases unmatched: 7. The CDR3 spans 13 residues. Germline CDR1 is ENHRY and CDR2 is SYGVKD.

The chain couples TRBV18 to TRBJ1-3, with 7 bases matching TRBD1. Germline V gene data show CDR1 as KGHSH and CDR2 as LQKENI. The CDR3 is 17 residues long. J lost 0 bases, V lost 3 bases, and 8 bases had no gene match. Here the CDR3 reads CASSPLGGGSSGNTIYF. CDR3 DNA sequence: TGTGCCAGCTCACCCCTGGGAGGGGGCTCCTCTGGAAACACCATATATTTT. Looking up the rest from reference TRBV18 and TRBJ1-3 gives the full variable domain: NAGVMQNPRHLVRRRGQEARLRCSPMKGHSHVYWYRQLPEEGLKFMVYLQKENIIDESGMPKERFSAEFPKEGPSILRIQQVVRGDSAAYFCASSPLGGGSSGNTIYFGEGSWLTVV.

The chain is built from TRBV19 and TRBJ1-5, with D possibly matching TRBD1 (6 bases). This CDR3 region has 13 residues. The V gene lost 4 bases and the J gene lost 5 bases, with 9 bases spanning the gap. Germline V gene sequence: CDR1 LNHDA, CDR2 SQIVND (reference sequence). In DNA, the CDR3 is TGTGCCAGTAGTAAACAGGGAGATCAGCCCCAGCATTTT. It is translated as CASSKQGDQPQHF.

The chain employs TRBV27 and TRBJ2-7, with 7 bases that match TRBD1. V shed 5 bases, J shed 0 bases, and the junction held 10 bases outside the gene matches. This CDR3 is built from 16 residues. Per germline, CDR1 MNHEY and CDR2 SMNVEV (reference sequence). The CDR3 spells CASSPGTESISYEQYF. The CDR3 coding sequence is TGTGCCAGCAGTCCGGGGACAGAATCTATCTCCTACGAGCAGTACTTC.

The CDR3 protein is CASSQLSGSSYNEQFF. The CDR3 bases are TGCGCCAGCAGCCAACTTAGCGGGAGCTCCTACAATGAGCAGTTCTTC. The V call is TRBV5-1, the J call TRBJ2-1; 9 bases agree with TRBD2. With 4 bases clipped from V and 0 bases from J, the junction kept 5 bases outside the gene matches. CDR3 length equals 16 residues. Germline loops: CDR1 SGHRS, CDR2 YFSETQ.

This chain uses TRBV15 with TRBJ2-6; no firm D call. V shed 1 base and J shed 2 bases, with 9 bases lying between them. This CDR3 contains 16 residues. Germline CDR1 reads LNHNV; CDR2 reads YYDKDF (reference sequence). The CDR3 sequence: CATSRVPETGANVLTF. The CDR3 DNA reads TGTGCCACCAGCAGAGTACCCGAAACTGGGGCCAACGTCCTGACTTTC. Full variable domain (outside the CDR3, taken from reference TRBV15 and TRBJ2-6): DAMVIQNPRYQVTQFGKPVTLSCSQTLNHNVMYWYQQKSSQAPKLLFHYYDKDFNNEADTPDNFQSRRPNTSFCFLDIRSPGLGDTAMYLCATSRVPETGANVLTFGAGSRLTVL.

The rearrangement uses TRBV18 and TRBJ1-3; 10 bases fit TRBD1. J gave up 2 bases and V 10 bases, and 8 bases lay outside the gene matches. CDR1 KGHSH and CDR2 LQKENI come from the germline V gene. The CDR3 spans 15 residues. CDR3 bases: TGTGCCACCACACGGACAGGGGGGACTGGAAACACCATATATTTT. Protein: CATTRTGGTGNTIYF. Full variable domain (remainder filled in from reference TRBV18 and TRBJ1-3): NAGVMQNPRHLVRRRGQEARLRCSPMKGHSHVYWYRQLPEEGLKFMVYLQKENIIDESGMPKERFSAEFPKEGPSILRIQQVVRGDSAAYFCATTRTGGTGNTIYFGEGSWLTVV.

The V gene is TRBV10-3, the J gene TRBJ2-3; tentatively, D is TRBD1 (5 bases). Germline values: CDR1 ENHRY, CDR2 SYGVKD. The CDR3 extends over 16 amino acids. The V and J ends lost 2 bases and 3 bases respectively, with 15 bases between them. This CDR3 reads CAISEPIRDVTDTQYF. Here the CDR3 DNA reads TGTGCCATCAGTGAGCCAATCAGGGATGTAACAGATACGCAGTATTTT.

CDR3 sequence reads: CASSLAAWDRGTETQYF. The CDR3, as DNA: TGTGCCAGCAGCTTAGCGGCTTGGGACAGGGGGACAGAGACCCAGTACTTC. The rearrangement links TRBV7-9 to TRBJ2-5, with 11 bases aligning to TRBD1. The V and J ends lost 0 bases and 4 bases, in that order; junction bases with no gene match: 7. Germline lookup yields CDR1 SEHNR and CDR2 FQNEAQ (reference sequence). This CDR3 comprises 17 residues.

V and J are TRBV4-1 and TRBJ2-3; 9 bases line up with TRBD2. Germline CDR1 MGHRA, CDR2 YSYEKL. V lost 4 bases to trimming and J lost 6 bases; unmatched junction nucleotides: 8. This CDR3 region has 15 residues. The CDR3 region is CASSPHGLASDTQYF. Here the CDR3 DNA reads TGCGCCAGCAGCCCTCATGGACTAGCGTCCGATACGCAGTATTTT.

This chain links TRBV19 with TRBJ1-1; D possibly corresponds to TRBD1 (5 bases). The CDR3 runs to 14 residues. Germline assignment: CDR1 LNHDA and CDR2 SQIVND (reference sequence). The V and J ends lost 1 base and 5 bases respectively, with 11 bases between them. CDR3 amino acids: CASSIGKGRTEAFF. CDR3 sequence (DNA): TGTGCCAGTAGTATAGGCAAGGGGAGGACTGAAGCTTTCTTT.